This T cell receptor beta chain was sequenced for a study of PD-L1 blockade in urothelial cancer. Method: immunoSEQ multiplex PCR; TCRdb's copy keeps in-frame clones and lacks some. The sample has about 24,000 clones, around nine tenths seen once. This specimen consisted of PBMCs, obtained around atezolizumab (anti-PD-L1) treatment. The TCR sequence derives from a middle-aged man with urothelial cancer.

The CDR3 DNA follows: TGCGCCAGCAGCTTGGTTTCTCTAGGTACAGATACGCAGTATTTT. Translation: CASSLVSLGTDTQYF. The gene calls are TRBV5-1 and TRBJ2-3; no reliable D call. The CDR3 is made up of 15 amino acids. Deletions cut 0 bases from V and 3 bases from J, with 11 bases between. CDR1 is SGHRS, CDR2 YFSETQ, per germline.